These 31 T cell receptor beta chains share one sample of origin, sequenced in a study of cytomegalovirus exposure and HLA in healthy donors. Vbeta (60) and Jbeta (13) primers were used in the PCR. Profiled with immunoSEQ multiplex PCR; TCRdb holds only in-frame clones, not every one. The table lists under 150,000 clones, over 80% of them singletons. Sequencing was performed on PBMCs. These receptors were collected from a male donor in good health and CMV-seronegative.

The CDR3 coding sequence is TGTGCCAGAAGCTTAGGGGCCCCCGATACGCAGTATTTT. It encodes CARSLGAPDTQYF. The chain combines TRBV5-3 with TRBJ2-3, with D perhaps matching TRBD1 (5 bases). TRBV5-3 is designated an ORF whose function remains uncertain. Trimming left V 2 bases short and J 6 bases short, with 10 bases between. The CDR3 extends over 13 amino acids.

This chain connects TRBV6-1 to TRBJ2-7, with D perhaps matching TRBD1 (6 bases). Per the germline V gene, CDR1 is MNHNS and CDR2 is SASEGT. Deletions cut 4 bases from V and 2 bases from J, with 18 bases between. The CDR3 totals 16 residues. CDR3 in amino acids: CASSGQAGVFPYEQYF. In DNA form, the CDR3 reads TGTGCCAGCAGTGGTCAGGCAGGGGTGTTCCCCTACGAGCAGTACTTC.

The CDR3 sequence: CASSAAPGRYDGTEAFF. The CDR3 bases are TGTGCCAGCAGCGCAGCCCCCGGGAGATACGATGGCACTGAAGCTTTCTTT. The gene calls are TRBV9 and TRBJ1-1; D call uncertain. The CDR3 is made up of 17 amino acids. Germline V lookup: CDR1 SGDLS, CDR2 YYNGEE. The V and J ends lost 3 bases and 4 bases respectively, with 22 bases between them.

This clone was counted a single time. This chain uses TRBV7-9 with TRBJ1-1; D not resolved. CDR1 and CDR2 from the germline V gene are SEHNR and FQNEAQ (reference sequence). Trimming left V 3 bases short and J 7 bases short, with 9 bases between. The CDR3 has 12 residues. In nucleotides, the CDR3 is TGTGCCAGCAGCTTCACGGGTGGTGAAGCTTTCTTT. This codes for CASSFTGGEAFF.

J is TRBJ2-7 and V is TRBV7-9, with TRBD2 matching over 9 bases. Unmatched junction bases numbered 2, after V lost 1 base and J lost 1 base. This CDR3 spans 15 amino acids. Germline V gene sequence: CDR1 SEHNR, CDR2 FQNEAQ (reference sequence). CDR3 loop: CASSLVSGGSYEQYF. In DNA form, the CDR3 reads TGTGCCAGCAGCTTAGTTAGCGGGGGTTCCTACGAGCAGTACTTC.

This chain uses TRBV18 with TRBJ1-1, with 8 bases aligning to TRBD1. The CDR3 covers 14 residues. V shed 4 bases and J 5 bases; nucleotides not matched to a gene: 6. Per germline, CDR1 KGHSH and CDR2 LQKENI. For the CDR3, the DNA is TGTGCCAGCTCACTGGACAGGGCGGGGACTGAAGCTTTCTTT. Translating it yields CASSLDRAGTEAFF.

The chain couples TRBV10-3 to TRBJ2-5; the D is unclear. The V end lost 4 bases, the J end lost 1 base, and 10 bases lay between the germline ends. Germline CDR1 and CDR2: ENHRY and SYGVKD. The CDR3 sequence is 14 residues long. This chain's CDR3 is CAISVQKSQETQYF. The CDR3 DNA follows: TGTGCCATCAGTGTACAGAAATCCCAAGAGACCCAGTACTTC.

This rearrangement joins TRBV10-3 to TRBJ1-2, with TRBD1 identical over 10 bases. The trim removed 7 bases at V and 5 bases at J, leaving 7 bases unmatched. CDR1 and CDR2 from the germline V gene are ENHRY and SYGVKD. The CDR3 extends over 14 amino acids. The DNA for the CDR3 is TGTGCCATCACTGGGACAGGGGATGGGTATGGCTACACCTTC. Translation gives CAITGTGDGYGYTF.

The genes are TRBV15 and TRBJ1-4, with a possible D match to TRBD1 (6 bases). Between the trimmed V and J ends, which lost 1 base and 7 bases, there was a span of 16 bases. This CDR3 has 16 residues. Germline V gives CDR1 LNHNV, CDR2 YYDKDF (reference sequence). Here the CDR3 reads CATSRALLTGGEKLFF. The CDR3 bases are TGTGCCACCAGCAGAGCGCTCCTGACAGGTGGTGAAAAACTGTTTTTT. The whole variable domain, remainder taken from reference TRBV15 and TRBJ1-4, is DAMVIQNPRYQVTQFGKPVTLSCSQTLNHNVMYWYQQKSSQAPKLLFHYYDKDFNNEADTPDNFQSRRPNTSFCFLDIRSPGLGDTAMYLCATSRALLTGGEKLFFGSGTQLSVL.

V is TRBV5-5 and J is TRBJ1-2; D is ambiguous. Trimming took off 4 bases at V and 7 bases at J, with 14 bases between the two ends. From germline, CDR1 is SGHKS and CDR2 YYEKEE (reference sequence). The CDR3 covers 13 residues. The CDR3 protein is CASSHEYAGGYTF. The CDR3 bases are TGTGCCAGCAGCCATGAATACGCGGGTGGCTACACCTTC.

V gene TRBV2 combines with J gene TRBJ2-5; 12 nucleotides line up with TRBD2. V was clipped by 11 bases and J by 4 bases; unmatched bases: 14. This CDR3 comprises 16 residues. The V gene's germline CDR1 is SNHLY and CDR2 FYNNEI. As DNA, the CDR3 is TGTGCCGTCTTGGGACTAGCGGGTGGGGGCCGAGAGACCCAGTACTTC. The encoded protein is CAVLGLAGGGRETQYF.

The chain employs TRBV19 and TRBJ2-1; TRBD2 might be the D (5 bases). The CDR3 length is 15 residues. Between the trimmed V and J ends, which lost 3 bases and 12 bases, there was a span of 21 bases. Germline V gene sequence: CDR1 LNHDA, CDR2 SQIVND (reference sequence). CDR3 nucleotides: TGTGCCAGTAGTATGTTGTTAGGAGGCCCTGACTCGCAGTTCTTC. This sequence encodes CASSMLLGGPDSQFF.

This chain links TRBV15 with TRBJ2-7; D ambiguous. The CDR3 runs to 14 residues. Germline values: CDR1 LNHNV, CDR2 YYDKDF (reference sequence). The ends were cut back, 0 bases at V and 0 bases at J, with 6 bases in the middle. The CDR3: CATSREKSSYEQYF. CDR3 nucleotide sequence: TGTGCCACCAGCAGAGAAAAGAGCTCCTACGAGCAGTACTTC.

The chain couples TRBV19 to TRBJ1-5; D remains unclear. The CDR3 totals 15 residues. V was trimmed by 6 bases and J by 0 bases, leaving 12 bases between them. Germline values: CDR1 LNHDA, CDR2 SQIVND (reference sequence). CDR3 amino acids: CASSTGRNSNQPQHF. Here the CDR3 DNA reads TGTGCCAGTAGCACCGGGAGGAATAGCAATCAGCCCCAGCATTTT.

The V call is TRBV27, the J call TRBJ2-3, with 9 bases that match TRBD1. CDR3 length: 15 residues. V was pared by 2 bases and J by 1 base, with 1 base of the junction left unmatched. Per the germline V gene, CDR1 is MNHEY and CDR2 is SMNVEV (reference sequence). The CDR3 DNA sequence: TGTGCCAGCAGTTTAAGGACAGGGGGCACAGATACGCAGTATTTT. Translated, it gives CASSLRTGGTDTQYF.

V usage is TRBV27 and J usage is TRBJ2-7; 8 positions agree with TRBD1. The V and J ends lost 4 bases and 1 base, in that order; junction bases with no gene match: 6. Germline assignment: CDR1 MNHEY and CDR2 SMNVEV (reference sequence). This CDR3 contains 15 residues. This chain's CDR3 is CASSYQGARSYEQYF. The CDR3 DNA follows: TGTGCCAGCAGTTACCAGGGGGCAAGGTCCTACGAGCAGTACTTC.

This chain joins TRBV29-1 and TRBJ2-1; D might be TRBD1 (6 bases). Germline assignment: CDR1 SQVTM and CDR2 ANQGSEA. This CDR3 spans 13 amino acids. Trimming took 6 bases from V and 6 from J, leaving 15 bases between them. CDR3 sequence reads: CSVGTKNTNEQFF. The DNA for the CDR3 is TGCAGCGTGGGGACAAAGAATACCAATGAGCAGTTCTTC.

The chain has TRBV7-2 and TRBJ2-1, with TRBD1 identical over 9 bases. CDR3 length: 16 amino acids. With V trimmed by 4 bases and J by 0 bases, 4 bases remained unmatched. Germline values: CDR1 SGHTA, CDR2 FQGNSA. CDR3 protein: CASSSGQGYSYNEQFF. The CDR3 DNA is TGTGCCAGCAGCTCGGGACAGGGCTACTCCTACAATGAGCAGTTCTTC.

V gene TRBV18 combines with J gene TRBJ1-1; 7 bases are a match to TRBD1. The germline V gene has CDR1 KGHSH and CDR2 LQKENI. The CDR3 consists of 14 residues. Trimming took 2 bases from V and 7 from J; bases not matched to a gene: 7. CDR3: CASSPGTESLEAFF. CDR3 coding DNA: TGTGCCAGCTCACCAGGGACAGAGAGCCTTGAAGCTTTCTTT.

The CDR3 nucleotides are TGTGCCACCAGCAGAGATCTCGCGTTCGCGGGGCGCGAGCAGTACTTC. Amino acid sequence: CATSRDLAFAGREQYF. The chain employs TRBV15 and TRBJ2-7; D perhaps matches TRBD2 (6 bases). CDR3 length equals 16 residues. Germline lookup yields CDR1 LNHNV and CDR2 YYDKDF (reference sequence). Trimming cost V 0 bases and J 6 bases, with 18 bases left between them.

J is TRBJ1-4 and V is TRBV5-6; TRBD1 matches 10 bases. The trim removed 2 bases at V and 5 bases at J, leaving 3 bases unmatched. Germline V gene data show CDR1 as SGHDT and CDR2 as YYEEEE. This CDR3 region has 15 residues. CDR3 loop: CASSLGGQGNEKLFF. CDR3 DNA sequence: TGTGCCAGCAGCTTAGGGGGACAGGGGAATGAAAAACTGTTTTTT.

This clone has just a few counts. The genes are TRBV18 and TRBJ1-1; D call uncertain. Trimming took off 2 bases at V and 0 bases at J, with 13 bases between the two ends. The CDR3 has 16 residues. From germline, CDR1 is KGHSH and CDR2 LQKENI. Here the CDR3 reads CASSPYQTGVNTEAFF. CDR3 coding DNA: TGTGCCAGCTCACCATATCAAACCGGGGTGAACACTGAAGCTTTCTTT. Full variable domain (outside the CDR3, taken from reference TRBV18 and TRBJ1-1): NAGVMQNPRHLVRRRGQEARLRCSPMKGHSHVYWYRQLPEEGLKFMVYLQKENIIDESGMPKERFSAEFPKEGPSILRIQQVVRGDSAAYFCASSPYQTGVNTEAFFGQGTRLTVV.

The rearrangement uses TRBV9 and TRBJ2-1, with 9 bases identical to TRBD1. Germline V lookup: CDR1 SGDLS, CDR2 YYNGEE. This CDR3 has 16 residues. V lost 4 bases to trimming and J lost 5 bases; unmatched junction nucleotides: 10. CDR3 protein: CASSPNEGQGDNEQFF. CDR3 bases: TGTGCCAGCAGCCCAAATGAGGGACAGGGAGACAATGAGCAGTTCTTC.

The CDR3 region is CASSQGGRRNNYGYTF. The CDR3 DNA reads TGTGCCAGCAGCCAAGGAGGAAGGCGCAATAACTATGGCTACACCTTC. The J gene is TRBJ1-2, the V gene TRBV4-2; D is unresolved. The CDR3 has 16 residues. The germline gives CDR1 LGHNA, CDR2 YNFKEQ. V was shortened by 1 base and J by 1 base, with 13 bases between the two germline ends.

The chain joins TRBV6-1 to TRBJ2-5; TRBD2 matches 11 bases. The CDR3 is made up of 19 amino acids. CDR1 and CDR2 (germline): MNHNS, SASEGT. Losses at the gene ends were 2 bases for V and 4 bases for J; bases not matched to a gene: 15. This chain's CDR3 is CASSELGWASGGPGETQYF. The CDR3 DNA reads as TGTGCCAGCAGTGAACTCGGTTGGGCTAGCGGGGGGCCGGGAGAGACCCAGTACTTC.

This chain connects TRBV9 to TRBJ2-1; D is uncertain. Trimming removed 2 bases at V and 8 bases at J, with 11 bases between. CDR3 length: 13 amino acids. CDR1 SGDLS and CDR2 YYNGEE come from the germline V gene. CDR3 in amino acids: CASSVSPWDEQFF. The CDR3 DNA sequence: TGTGCCAGCAGCGTTAGCCCCTGGGATGAGCAGTTCTTC.

In its sample, this clone was seen once. The chain couples TRBV10-1 to TRBJ1-1; 8 nucleotides agree with TRBD1. Looked up from germline, CDR1 is WNHNN and CDR2 is SYGVQD (reference sequence). The length of the CDR3 is 14 residues. V was pared by 7 bases and J by 6 bases, with 10 bases of the junction left unmatched. The CDR3 DNA reads TGCGCCAGCACTCCCAGGGGGCAGGGGCCTGAAGCTTTCTTT. It is translated as CASTPRGQGPEAFF.

This chain connects TRBV7-2 to TRBJ2-7, with TRBD1 identical over 8 bases. V shed 4 bases, J shed 5 bases, and the junction held 7 bases outside the gene matches. Germline lookup yields CDR1 SGHTA and CDR2 FQGNSA. The CDR3 runs to 14 residues. The CDR3 protein is CASSSLDRVNEQYF. The CDR3 DNA follows: TGTGCCAGCAGCTCATTGGACAGGGTGAACGAGCAGTACTTC. The variable domain in full, with the rest retrieved from reference TRBV7-2 and TRBJ2-7, is GAGVSQSPSNKVTEKGKDVELRCDPISGHTALYWYRQSLGQGLEFLIYFQGNSAPDKSGLPSDRFSAERTGGSVSTLTIQRTQQEDSAVYLCASSSLDRVNEQYFGPGTRLTVT.

This clone was picked up a small number of times. This chain connects TRBV6-5 to TRBJ1-2; no clear D. The CDR3 length is 14 residues. Per the germline V gene, CDR1 is MNHEY and CDR2 is SVGAGI. V gave up 0 bases and J gave up 8 bases, with 13 bases separating them. DNA of the CDR3: TGTGCCAGCAGTTACTCGACGGGGTGGTACGGCTACACCTTC. Residues: CASSYSTGWYGYTF.

The chain recombines TRBV9 with TRBJ2-3; the D gene is possibly TRBD1 (6 bases). V lost 4 bases and J 2 bases, leaving 20 bases between the germline ends. This CDR3 is 17 amino acids long. Germline CDR1 reads SGDLS; CDR2 reads YYNGEE. The CDR3 protein is CASSPEGSGTFTDTQYF. The CDR3 DNA sequence: TGTGCCAGCAGCCCAGAAGGGTCAGGGACATTCACAGATACGCAGTATTTT.

The chain employs TRBV7-9 and TRBJ2-7; 9 bases agree with TRBD2. The CDR3 loop spans 15 amino acids. J lost 3 bases, V lost 2 bases, and 5 bases had no gene match. Germline V gene sequence: CDR1 SEHNR, CDR2 FQNEAQ (reference sequence). This chain's CDR3 is CASSLKAGGLYEQYF. CDR3 in DNA: TGTGCCAGCAGCTTAAAAGCGGGGGGCCTCTACGAGCAGTACTTC.